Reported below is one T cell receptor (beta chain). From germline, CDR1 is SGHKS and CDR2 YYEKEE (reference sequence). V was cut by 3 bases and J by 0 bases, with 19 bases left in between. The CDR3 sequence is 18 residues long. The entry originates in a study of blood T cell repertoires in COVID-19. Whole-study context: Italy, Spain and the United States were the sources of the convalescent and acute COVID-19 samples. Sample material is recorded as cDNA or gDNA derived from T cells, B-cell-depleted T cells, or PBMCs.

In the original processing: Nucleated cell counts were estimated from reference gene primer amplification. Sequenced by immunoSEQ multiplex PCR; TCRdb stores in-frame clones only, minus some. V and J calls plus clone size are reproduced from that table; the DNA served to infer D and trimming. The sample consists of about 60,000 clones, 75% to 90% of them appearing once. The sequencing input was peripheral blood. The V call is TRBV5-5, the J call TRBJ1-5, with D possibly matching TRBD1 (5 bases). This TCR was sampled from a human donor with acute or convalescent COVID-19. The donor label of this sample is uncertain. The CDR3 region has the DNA TGTGCCAGCAGCTCAGGGCTAACAGGCACCAATAGCAATCAGCCCCAGCATTTT. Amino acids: CASSSGLTGTNSNQPQHF.